The sequence of this T cell receptor beta chain was determined in a study of blood T cell repertoires in COVID-19. Germline V gene sequence: CDR1 WNHNN, CDR2 SYGVQD (reference sequence). The CDR3 has 16 amino acids. V was pared by 6 bases and J by 3 bases, with 20 bases between. Using immunoSEQ multiplex PCR, the repertoire was profiled, and TCRdb retains in-frame clones only, with some absent. The sample includes tens of thousands of clones, 82% of them seen just once. This receptor was taken from a man in his fifties or sixties with acute or convalescent COVID-19. The chain couples TRBV10-1 to TRBJ1-2; a weak D match, TRBD1 (6 bases). What was sequenced was peripheral blood. This CDR3 is CASSTHPKNRDYGYTF. CDR3 sequence (DNA): TGCGCCAGCAGCACCCACCCCAAAAACAGGGACTATGGCTACACCTTC.